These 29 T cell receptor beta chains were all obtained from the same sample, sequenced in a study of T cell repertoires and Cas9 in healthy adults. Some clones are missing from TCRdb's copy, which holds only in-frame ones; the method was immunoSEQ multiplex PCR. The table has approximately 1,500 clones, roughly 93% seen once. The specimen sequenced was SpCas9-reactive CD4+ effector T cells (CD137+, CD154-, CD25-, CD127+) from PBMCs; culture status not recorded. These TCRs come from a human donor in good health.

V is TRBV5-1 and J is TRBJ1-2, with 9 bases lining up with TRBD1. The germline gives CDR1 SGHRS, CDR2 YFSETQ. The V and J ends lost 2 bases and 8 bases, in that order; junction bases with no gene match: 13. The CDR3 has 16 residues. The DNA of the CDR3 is TGCGCCAGCAGCTTATCCCCCGACAGGGGGGTATCGGGCTACACCTTC. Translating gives CASSLSPDRGVSGYTF.

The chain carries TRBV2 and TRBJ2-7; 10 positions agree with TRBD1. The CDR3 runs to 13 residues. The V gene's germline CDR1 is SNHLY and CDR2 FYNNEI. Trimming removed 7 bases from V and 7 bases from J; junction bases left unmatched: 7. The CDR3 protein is CASNWDRGGEQYF. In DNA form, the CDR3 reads TGTGCCAGCAACTGGGACAGGGGAGGGGAGCAGTACTTC.

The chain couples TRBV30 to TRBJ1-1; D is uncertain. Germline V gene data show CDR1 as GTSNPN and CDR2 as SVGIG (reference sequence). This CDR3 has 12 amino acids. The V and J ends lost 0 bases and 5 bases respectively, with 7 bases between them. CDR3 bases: TGTGCCTGGAGTGTATTGACGACTGAAGCTTTCTTT. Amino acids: CAWSVLTTEAFF. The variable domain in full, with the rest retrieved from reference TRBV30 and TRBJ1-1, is SQTIHQWPATLVQPVGSPLSLECTVEGTSNPNLYWYRQAAGRGLQLLFYSVGIGQISSEVPQNLSASRPQDRQFILSSKKLLLSDSGFYLCAWSVLTTEAFFGQGTRLTVV.

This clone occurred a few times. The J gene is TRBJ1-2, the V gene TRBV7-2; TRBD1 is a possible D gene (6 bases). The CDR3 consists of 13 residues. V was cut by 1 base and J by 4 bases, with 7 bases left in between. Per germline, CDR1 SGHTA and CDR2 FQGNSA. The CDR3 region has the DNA TGTGCCAGCAGCTTAGGGACAGTCTATGGCTACACCTTC. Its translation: CASSLGTVYGYTF.

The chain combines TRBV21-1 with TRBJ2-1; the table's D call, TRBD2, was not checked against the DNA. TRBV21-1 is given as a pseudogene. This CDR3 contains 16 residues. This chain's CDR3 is CASSKKDSGGVNEQFF. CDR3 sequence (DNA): TGTGCCAGCAGCAAAAAAGATAGCGGGGGGGTAAATGAGCAGTTCTTC.

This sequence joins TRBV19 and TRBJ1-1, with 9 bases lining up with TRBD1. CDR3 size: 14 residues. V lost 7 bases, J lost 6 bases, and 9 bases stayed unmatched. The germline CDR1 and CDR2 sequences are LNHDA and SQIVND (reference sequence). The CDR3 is CASINYRGLAEAFF. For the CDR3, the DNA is TGTGCCAGTATCAACTACAGGGGGCTGGCTGAAGCTTTCTTT. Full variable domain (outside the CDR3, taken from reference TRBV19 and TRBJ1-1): DGGITQSPKYLFRKEGQNVTLSCEQNLNHDAMYWYRQDPGQGLRLIYYSQIVNDFQKGDIAEGYSVSREKKESFPLTVTSAQKNPTAFYLCASINYRGLAEAFFGQGTRLTVV.

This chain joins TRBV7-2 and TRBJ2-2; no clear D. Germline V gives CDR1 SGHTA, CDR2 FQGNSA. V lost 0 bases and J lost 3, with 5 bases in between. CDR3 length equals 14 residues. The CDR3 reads CASSLAPDTGELFF. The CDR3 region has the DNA TGTGCCAGCAGCTTAGCCCCAGACACCGGGGAGCTGTTTTTT.

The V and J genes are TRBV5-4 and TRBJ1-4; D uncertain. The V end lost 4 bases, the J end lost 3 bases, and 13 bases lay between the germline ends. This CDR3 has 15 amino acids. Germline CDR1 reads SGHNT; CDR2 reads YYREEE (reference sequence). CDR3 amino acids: CASSTPGSANEKLFF. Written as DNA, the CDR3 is TGTGCCAGCAGCACCCCGGGTAGCGCTAATGAAAAACTGTTTTTT.

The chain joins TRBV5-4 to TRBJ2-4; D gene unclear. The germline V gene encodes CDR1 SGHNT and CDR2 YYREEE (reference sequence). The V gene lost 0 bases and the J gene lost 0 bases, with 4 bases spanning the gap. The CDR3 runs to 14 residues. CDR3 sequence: CASSLDLAKNIQYF. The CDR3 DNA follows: TGTGCCAGCAGCTTGGACCTAGCCAAAAACATTCAGTACTTC.

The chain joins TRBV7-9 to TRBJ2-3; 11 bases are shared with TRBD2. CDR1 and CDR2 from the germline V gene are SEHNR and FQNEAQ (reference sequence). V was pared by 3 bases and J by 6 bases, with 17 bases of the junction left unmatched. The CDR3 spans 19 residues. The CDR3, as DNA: TGTGCCAGCAGCTTTTTTTCCATAGCGGGAGGGTCCTGGGGGGATACGCAGTATTTT. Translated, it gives CASSFFSIAGGSWGDTQYF.

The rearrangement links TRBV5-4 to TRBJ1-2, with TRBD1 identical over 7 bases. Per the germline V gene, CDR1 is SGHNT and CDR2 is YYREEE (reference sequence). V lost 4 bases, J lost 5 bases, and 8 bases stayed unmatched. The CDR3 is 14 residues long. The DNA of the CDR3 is TGTGCCAGCAGCCGTACCGGGACAGCATATGGCTACACCTTC. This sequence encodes CASSRTGTAYGYTF. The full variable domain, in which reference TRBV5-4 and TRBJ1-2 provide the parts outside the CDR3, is ETGVTQSPTHLIKTRGQQVTLRCSSQSGHNTVSWYQQALGQGPQFIFQYYREEENGRGNFPPRFSGLQFPNYSSELNVNALELDDSALYLCASSRTGTAYGYTFGSGTRLTVV.

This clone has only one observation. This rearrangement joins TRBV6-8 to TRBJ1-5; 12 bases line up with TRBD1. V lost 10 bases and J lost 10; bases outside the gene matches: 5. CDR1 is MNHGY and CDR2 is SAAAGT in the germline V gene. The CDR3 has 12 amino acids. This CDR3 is CAMPGQGAPQHF. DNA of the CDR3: TGTGCCATGCCGGGACAGGGGGCACCCCAGCATTTT.

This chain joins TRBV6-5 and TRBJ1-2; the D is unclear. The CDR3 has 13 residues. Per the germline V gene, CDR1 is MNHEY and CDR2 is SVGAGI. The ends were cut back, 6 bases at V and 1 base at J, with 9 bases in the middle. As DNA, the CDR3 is TGTGCCAGCAGCCGAGGGAGTAACTATGGCTACACCTTC. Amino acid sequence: CASSRGSNYGYTF.

CDR3 coding DNA: TGTGCCAGCTCACCATGGGCAGACACAGATACGCAGTATTTT. Amino acids: CASSPWADTDTQYF. The chain links TRBV18 to TRBJ2-3, with D unresolved. The germline gives CDR1 KGHSH, CDR2 LQKENI. This CDR3 spans 14 amino acids. Trimming pared 2 bases from V and 2 bases from J, leaving 8 bases between. The variable domain in full, completed from reference TRBV18 and TRBJ2-3, reads NAGVMQNPRHLVRRRGQEARLRCSPMKGHSHVYWYRQLPEEGLKFMVYLQKENIIDESGMPKERFSAEFPKEGPSILRIQQVVRGDSAAYFCASSPWADTDTQYFGPGTRLTVL.

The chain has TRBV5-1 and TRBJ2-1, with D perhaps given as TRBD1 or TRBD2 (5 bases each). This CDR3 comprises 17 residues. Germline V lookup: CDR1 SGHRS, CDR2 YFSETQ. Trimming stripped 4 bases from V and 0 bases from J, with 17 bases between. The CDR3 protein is CASSNRGVRSSYNEQFF. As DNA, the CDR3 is TGCGCCAGCAGCAACCGAGGGGTCCGGAGCTCCTACAATGAGCAGTTCTTC.

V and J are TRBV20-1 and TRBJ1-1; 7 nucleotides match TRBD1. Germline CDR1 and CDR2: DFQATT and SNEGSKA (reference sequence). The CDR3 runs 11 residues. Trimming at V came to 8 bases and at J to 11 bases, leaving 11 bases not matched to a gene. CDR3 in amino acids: CSTRQGVWAFF. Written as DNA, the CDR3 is TGCAGTACGCGACAGGGAGTATGGGCTTTCTTT.

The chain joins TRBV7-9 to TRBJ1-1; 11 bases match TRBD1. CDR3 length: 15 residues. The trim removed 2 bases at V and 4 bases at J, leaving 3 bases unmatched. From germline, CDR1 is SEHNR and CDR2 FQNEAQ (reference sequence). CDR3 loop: CASSLFGTGGTEAFF. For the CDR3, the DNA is TGTGCCAGCAGCTTATTCGGGACAGGGGGCACTGAAGCTTTCTTT.

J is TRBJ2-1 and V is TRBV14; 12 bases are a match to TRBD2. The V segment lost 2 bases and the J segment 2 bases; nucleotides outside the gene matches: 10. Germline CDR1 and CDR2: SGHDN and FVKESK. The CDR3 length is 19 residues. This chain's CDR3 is CASSQSPLAGGGPYNEQFF. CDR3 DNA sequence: TGTGCCAGCAGCCAAAGTCCCCTAGCGGGGGGGGGTCCCTACAATGAGCAGTTCTTC.

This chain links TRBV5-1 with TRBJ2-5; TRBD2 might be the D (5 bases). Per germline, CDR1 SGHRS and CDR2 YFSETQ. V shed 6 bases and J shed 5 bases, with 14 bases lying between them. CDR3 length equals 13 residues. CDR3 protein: CASIGLAHETQYF. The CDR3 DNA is TGCGCCAGCATAGGGCTAGCTCATGAGACCCAGTACTTC.

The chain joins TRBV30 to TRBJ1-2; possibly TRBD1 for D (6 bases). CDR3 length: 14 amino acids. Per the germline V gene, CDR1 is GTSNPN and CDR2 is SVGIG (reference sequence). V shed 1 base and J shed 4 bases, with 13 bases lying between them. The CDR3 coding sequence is TGTGCCTGGAGTGGGGCCGGCAGGGGCTATGGCTACACCTTC. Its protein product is CAWSGAGRGYGYTF.

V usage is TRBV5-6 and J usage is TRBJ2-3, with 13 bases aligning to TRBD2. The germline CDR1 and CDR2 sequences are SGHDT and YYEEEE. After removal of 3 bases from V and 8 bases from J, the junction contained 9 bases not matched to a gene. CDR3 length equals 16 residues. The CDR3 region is CASSYRTSGGSPTQYF. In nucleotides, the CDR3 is TGTGCCAGCAGCTATCGGACTAGCGGGGGTTCCCCTACGCAGTATTTT.

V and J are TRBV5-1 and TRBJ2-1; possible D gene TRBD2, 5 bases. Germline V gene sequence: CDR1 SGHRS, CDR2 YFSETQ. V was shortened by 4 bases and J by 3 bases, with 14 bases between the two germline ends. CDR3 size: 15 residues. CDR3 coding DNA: TGCGCCAGCAGCCCACTCTCACTAGGCTACAATGAGCAGTTCTTC. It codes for CASSPLSLGYNEQFF.

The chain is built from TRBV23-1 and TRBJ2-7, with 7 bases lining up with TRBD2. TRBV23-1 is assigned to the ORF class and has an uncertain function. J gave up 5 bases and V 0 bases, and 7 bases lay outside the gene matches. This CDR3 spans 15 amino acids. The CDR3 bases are TGCGCCAGCAGTCAATCGTACAGCGGGATCCACGAGCAGTACGTC. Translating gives CASSQSYSGIHEQYV.

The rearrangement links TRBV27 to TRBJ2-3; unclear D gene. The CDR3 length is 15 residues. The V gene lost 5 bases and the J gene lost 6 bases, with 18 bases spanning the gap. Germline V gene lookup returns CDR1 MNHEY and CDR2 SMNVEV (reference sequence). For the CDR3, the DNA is TGTGCCAGCAGTCCTCAGATTGGGTTTTTGGATACGCAGTATTTT. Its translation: CASSPQIGFLDTQYF.

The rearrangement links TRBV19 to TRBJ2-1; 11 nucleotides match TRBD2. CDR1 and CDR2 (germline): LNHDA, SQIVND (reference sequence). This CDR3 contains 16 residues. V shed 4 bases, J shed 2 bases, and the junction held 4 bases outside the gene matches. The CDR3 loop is CASSRISGRAYNEQFF. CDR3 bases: TGTGCCAGTAGTAGAATTAGCGGGAGGGCCTACAATGAGCAGTTCTTC. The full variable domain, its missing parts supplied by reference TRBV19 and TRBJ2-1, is DGGITQSPKYLFRKEGQNVTLSCEQNLNHDAMYWYRQDPGQGLRLIYYSQIVNDFQKGDIAEGYSVSREKKESFPLTVTSAQKNPTAFYLCASSRISGRAYNEQFFGPGTRLTVL.

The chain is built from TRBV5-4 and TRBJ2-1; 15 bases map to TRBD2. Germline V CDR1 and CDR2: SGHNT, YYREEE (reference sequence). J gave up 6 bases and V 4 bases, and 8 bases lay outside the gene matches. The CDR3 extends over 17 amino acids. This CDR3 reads CASSTGTSGRTGNEQFF. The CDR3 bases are TGTGCCAGCAGCACCGGGACTAGCGGGAGGACTGGCAATGAGCAGTTCTTC.

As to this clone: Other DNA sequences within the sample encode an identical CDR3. The CDR3 bases are TGTGCCAGCAGCTTTATGGTTCAGCTATTAGGGACAGGGTGGACTGAGCAGTTCTTC. Translated, it gives CASSFMVQLLGTGWTEQFF. The rearrangement uses TRBV11-3 and TRBJ2-1; 9 nucleotides match TRBD1. CDR1 is SGHNT and CDR2 is YENEEA in the germline V gene. V was clipped by 3 bases and J by 9 bases; unmatched bases: 21. This CDR3 has 19 amino acids.

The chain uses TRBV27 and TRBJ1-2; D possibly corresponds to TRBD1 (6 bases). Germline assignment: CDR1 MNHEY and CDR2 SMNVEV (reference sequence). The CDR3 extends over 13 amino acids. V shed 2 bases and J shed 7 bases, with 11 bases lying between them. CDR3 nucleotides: TGTGCCAGCAGTTTAGTCAGGGGAGGTGGCTACACCTTC. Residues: CASSLVRGGGYTF.

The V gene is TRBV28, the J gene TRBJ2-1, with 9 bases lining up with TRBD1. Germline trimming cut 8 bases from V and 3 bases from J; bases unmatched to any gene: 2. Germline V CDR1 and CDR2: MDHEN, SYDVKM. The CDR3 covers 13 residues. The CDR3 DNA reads TGTGCCAGCGACAGGGGGGACTACAATGAGCAGTTCTTC. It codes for CASDRGDYNEQFF.